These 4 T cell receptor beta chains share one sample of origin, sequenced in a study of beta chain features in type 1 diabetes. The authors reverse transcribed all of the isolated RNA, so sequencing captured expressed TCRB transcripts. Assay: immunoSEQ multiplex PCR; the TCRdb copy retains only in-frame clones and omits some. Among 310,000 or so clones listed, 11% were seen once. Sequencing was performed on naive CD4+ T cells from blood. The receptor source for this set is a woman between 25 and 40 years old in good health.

The CDR3 nucleotides are TGCGCCAGCAACCTGGACAGGGCGACGGAGACCCAGTACTTC. This codes for CASNLDRATETQYF. V usage is TRBV5-1 and J usage is TRBJ2-5, with 8 bases lining up with TRBD1. CDR1 and CDR2 (germline): SGHRS, YFSETQ. V lost 6 bases and J lost 5; bases outside the gene matches: 9. The CDR3 is 14 amino acids.

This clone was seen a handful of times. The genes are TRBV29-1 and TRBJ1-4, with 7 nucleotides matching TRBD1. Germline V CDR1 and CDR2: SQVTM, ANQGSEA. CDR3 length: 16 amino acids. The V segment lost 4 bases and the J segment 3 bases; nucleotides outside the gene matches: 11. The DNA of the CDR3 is TGCAGCGTTGTAGGGCAGGGGGATGAGGCTAATGAAAAACTGTTTTTT. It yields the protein CSVVGQGDEANEKLFF.

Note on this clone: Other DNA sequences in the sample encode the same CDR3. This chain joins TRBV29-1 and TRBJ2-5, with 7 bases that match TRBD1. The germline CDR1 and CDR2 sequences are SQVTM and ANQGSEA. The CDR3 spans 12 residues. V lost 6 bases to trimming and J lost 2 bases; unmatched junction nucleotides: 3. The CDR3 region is CSVGQIQETQYF. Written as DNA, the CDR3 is TGCAGCGTGGGACAGATTCAAGAGACCCAGTACTTC.

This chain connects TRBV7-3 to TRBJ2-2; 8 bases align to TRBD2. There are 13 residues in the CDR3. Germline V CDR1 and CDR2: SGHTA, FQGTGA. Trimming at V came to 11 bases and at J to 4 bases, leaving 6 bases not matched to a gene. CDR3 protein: CASGGGSTGELFF. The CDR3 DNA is TGTGCCTCCGGGGGGGGCTCCACCGGGGAGCTGTTTTTT.